A single sample is the source of the 25 T cell receptor beta chains below, sequenced in a study of shared clonotypes between healthy human individuals. Naive CD8 isolation took CD45RO-negative cells positively selected for CCR7 and excluded terminally differentiated effector memory CD45RA+ cells. The method was immunoSEQ multiplex PCR; TCRdb's version includes in-frame clones alone and lacks a portion of them. Of 700,000 to 950,000 clones detected, about 96% appear once; the ten largest clones hold about 0.25%. Specimen: naive CD8+ T cells sorted from blood. These receptors were taken from a young man in good health.

The chain recombines TRBV5-4 with TRBJ2-7, with 10 nucleotides matching TRBD1. Trimming at V came to 7 bases and at J to 3 bases, leaving 4 bases not matched to a gene. This CDR3 region has 13 residues. The V gene's germline CDR1 is SGHNT and CDR2 YYREEE (reference sequence). The CDR3 is CASAGQGNYEQYF. CDR3 nucleotides: TGTGCCAGCGCGGGACAGGGGAACTACGAGCAGTACTTC.

The genes are TRBV1 and TRBJ2-7. TRBV1 is designated a pseudogene. This CDR3 region has 12 residues. DNA for the CDR3: TGCACCAGCAGCCAAGATTGGGGCGAGCAGTACTTC. This gives the protein CTSSQDWGEQYF.

The chain joins TRBV6-1 to TRBJ2-7; D perhaps matches TRBD1 (5 bases). CDR1 and CDR2 from the germline V gene are MNHNS and SASEGT. The CDR3 runs to 14 residues. The V end was cut by 3 bases, the J end by 2 bases, with 11 bases between. CDR3 sequence reads: CASSEARATYEQYF. The DNA for the CDR3 is TGTGCCAGCAGTGAGGCCAGGGCGACCTACGAGCAGTACTTC.

CDR3 sequence reads: CASRSRGGNTIYF. CDR3 in DNA: TGTGCCAGCAGATCAAGGGGCGGAAACACCATATATTTT. The chain carries TRBV5-4 and TRBJ1-3; D perhaps matches TRBD1 (5 bases). The germline CDR1 and CDR2 sequences are SGHNT and YYREEE (reference sequence). V gave up 5 bases and J gave up 4 bases, with 10 bases separating them. The CDR3 spans 13 residues. Using reference TRBV5-4 and TRBJ1-3 for the parts outside the CDR3, the full variable domain is ETGVTQSPTHLIKTRGQQVTLRCSSQSGHNTVSWYQQALGQGPQFIFQYYREEENGRGNFPPRFSGLQFPNYSSELNVNALELDDSALYLCASRSRGGNTIYFGEGSWLTVV.

The rearrangement joins TRBV19 to TRBJ2-7; D is tentatively TRBD1 or TRBD2 (5 bases each). The CDR3 is 13 residues long. Germline V lookup: CDR1 LNHDA, CDR2 SQIVND (reference sequence). V was pared by 3 bases and J by 6 bases, with 12 bases between. The CDR3 is CASSMGPTFEQYF. CDR3 in DNA: TGTGCCAGTAGTATGGGACCCACATTCGAGCAGTACTTC.

V is TRBV10-3 and J is TRBJ2-1, with 8 positions matching TRBD2. The CDR3 contains 14 residues. Losses at the gene ends were 4 bases for V and 5 bases for J; bases not matched to a gene: 4. In germline, CDR1 is ENHRY, CDR2 SYGVKD. The CDR3 region is CAISGSGNNNEQFF. DNA for the CDR3: TGTGCCATCAGTGGTAGCGGGAACAACAATGAGCAGTTCTTC.

As to this clone: Other DNA sequences within the sample encode an identical CDR3. This chain links TRBV11-2 with TRBJ2-7; D possibly matches TRBD1 or TRBD2 (6 bases each). The length of the CDR3 is 13 residues. Per the germline V gene, CDR1 is SGHAT and CDR2 is FQNNGV. Trimming removed 1 base at V and 4 bases at J, with 8 bases between. The chain's CDR3 is CASSLVGGYEQYF. Here the CDR3 DNA reads TGTGCCAGCAGCTTAGTAGGGGGGTACGAGCAGTACTTC. Complete variable domain (other parts from reference TRBV11-2 and TRBJ2-7): EAGVAQSPRYKIIEKRQSVAFWCNPISGHATLYWYQQILGQGPKLLIQFQNNGVVDDSQLPKDRFSAERLKGVDSTLKIQPAKLEDSAVYLCASSLVGGYEQYFGPGTRLTVT.

The chain is built from TRBV9 and TRBJ1-1, with D possibly matching TRBD1 (6 bases). Germline assignment: CDR1 SGDLS and CDR2 YYNGEE. The CDR3 is 15 amino acids. Trimming shortened V by 4 bases and J by 3 bases, and 16 bases separated the two germline ends. The chain's CDR3 is CASSHAGDGYTEAFF. The DNA for the CDR3 is TGTGCCAGCAGCCATGCAGGGGATGGGTACACTGAAGCTTTCTTT.

The rearrangement joins TRBV21-1 to TRBJ2-1; no check of the table's D call, TRBD1, against the DNA was made. TRBV21-1 represents a pseudogene. This CDR3 has 16 amino acids. In nucleotides, the CDR3 is TGTGCCAGCAAGGACAGGGTACGGCCACACTACAATGAGCAGTTCTTC. Amino acids: CASKDRVRPHYNEQFF.

The chain links TRBV7-9 to TRBJ2-7; the D is unclear. This CDR3 is 14 amino acids long. The V gene's germline CDR1 is SEHNR and CDR2 FQNEAQ (reference sequence). Trimming pared 0 bases from V and 4 bases from J, leaving 10 bases between. The CDR3 region has the DNA TGTGCCAGCAGCTTAGCTGGTCCCATATACGAGCAGTACTTC. This gives the protein CASSLAGPIYEQYF.

This clone was counted a single time. V is TRBV9 and J is TRBJ2-3, with TRBD1 as a possible D gene (7 bases). The length of the CDR3 is 17 residues. Germline assignment: CDR1 SGDLS and CDR2 YYNGEE. The ends were cut back, 3 bases at V and 4 bases at J, with 21 bases in the middle. CDR3 region: CASSEGKGASVSDTQYF. The CDR3 DNA follows: TGTGCCAGCAGCGAGGGGAAGGGGGCTAGCGTGTCAGATACGCAGTATTTT.

This chain connects TRBV28 to TRBJ2-7, with TRBD2 identical over 9 bases. This CDR3 contains 16 residues. CDR1 MDHEN and CDR2 SYDVKM come from the germline V gene. V dropped 8 bases and J dropped 2; count of bases not matched to a gene: 13. CDR3: CASRPVAGAGTYEQYF. In nucleotides, the CDR3 is TGTGCCAGCCGGCCGGTAGCGGGAGCCGGTACCTACGAGCAGTACTTC.

This chain links TRBV10-3 with TRBJ2-6; 9 bases map to TRBD1. The germline gives CDR1 ENHRY, CDR2 SYGVKD. The CDR3 spans 16 residues. V dropped 5 bases and J dropped 4; count of bases not matched to a gene: 6. The CDR3 nucleotides are TGTGCCATCAGTACCACCGGGACAGGGGGGGCCAACGTCCTGACTTTC. Its translation: CAISTTGTGGANVLTF.

This sequence joins TRBV29-1 and TRBJ2-7; 8 bases agree with TRBD2. CDR1 and CDR2 from the germline V gene are SQVTM and ANQGSEA. The V segment lost 7 bases and the J segment 3 bases; nucleotides outside the gene matches: 5. CDR3 length: 12 amino acids. CDR3 sequence: CSAILADYEQYF. The CDR3 bases are TGCAGCGCAATACTAGCGGACTACGAGCAGTACTTC.

This chain links TRBV29-1 with TRBJ1-2; TRBD1 matches 7 bases. Trimming removed 5 bases from V and 6 bases from J; junction bases left unmatched: 3. CDR3 length equals 11 residues. Germline V CDR1 and CDR2: SQVTM, ANQGSEA. The CDR3, as DNA: TGCAGCGTTCTGGGACAGAATGGCTACACCTTC. Protein sequence: CSVLGQNGYTF.

This rearrangement joins TRBV18 to TRBJ2-7; D could derive from TRBD1 or TRBD2 (5 bases each). Germline lookup yields CDR1 KGHSH and CDR2 LQKENI. The CDR3 is 12 residues long. Trimming pared 6 bases from V and 4 bases from J, leaving 10 bases between. In DNA, the CDR3 is TGTGCCAGCTCCCGAGGGGCGTACGAGCAGTACTTC. It codes for CASSRGAYEQYF. Full variable domain (missing parts from reference TRBV18 and TRBJ2-7): NAGVMQNPRHLVRRRGQEARLRCSPMKGHSHVYWYRQLPEEGLKFMVYLQKENIIDESGMPKERFSAEFPKEGPSILRIQQVVRGDSAAYFCASSRGAYEQYFGPGTRLTVT.

This clone has just a few counts. This chain joins TRBV15 and TRBJ2-3; TRBD2 matches 7 bases. Germline values: CDR1 LNHNV, CDR2 YYDKDF (reference sequence). The CDR3 runs 16 residues. J lost 0 bases, V lost 2 bases, and 5 bases had no gene match. CDR3: CATSRTSVTSTDTQYF. CDR3 bases: TGTGCCACCAGCAGAACTAGCGTGACTAGCACAGATACGCAGTATTTT.

The chain couples TRBV29-1 to TRBJ2-2, with unresolved D. V lost 0 bases to trimming and J lost 2 bases, with 19 bases between them. The CDR3 consists of 18 residues. Germline V gene sequence: CDR1 SQVTM, CDR2 ANQGSEA. CDR3 nucleotides: TGCAGCGTTGAAGAATTGAGGACCGCCGTGACCAACACCGGGGAGCTGTTTTTT. It specifies CSVEELRTAVTNTGELFF.

The chain has TRBV6-5 and TRBJ2-5, with 12 bases identical to TRBD2. Germline assignment: CDR1 MNHEY and CDR2 SVGAGI. This CDR3 region has 16 residues. Unmatched junction bases numbered 6, after V lost 2 bases and J lost 5 bases. CDR3 nucleotide sequence: TGTGCCAGCAGTTACCGACTAGCGGGAGCCGGTGAGACCCAGTACTTC. Translation: CASSYRLAGAGETQYF.

This chain uses TRBV28 with TRBJ1-1; D unclear. The CDR3 spans 14 residues. With 3 bases removed from V and 7 bases from J, the gap between germline ends came to 15 bases. Germline loops: CDR1 MDHEN, CDR2 SYDVKM. CDR3 sequence (DNA): TGTGCCAGCAGTTTTAATAACCTTCCCGGTGAAGCTTTCTTT. This translates into CASSFNNLPGEAFF.

The gene calls are TRBV19 and TRBJ2-1; 9 bases fit TRBD1. Per the germline V gene, CDR1 is LNHDA and CDR2 is SQIVND (reference sequence). The V segment lost 2 bases and the J segment 8 bases; nucleotides outside the gene matches: 4. The CDR3 length is 14 residues. CDR3 DNA sequence: TGTGCCAGTAGTATATGGGGACAGGGCGATGAGCAGTTCTTC. Its protein is CASSIWGQGDEQFF.

This clone was counted once. The chain links TRBV28 to TRBJ2-7, with D unresolved. This CDR3 is built from 13 residues. V was trimmed by 4 bases and J by 5 bases, leaving 12 bases between them. Germline V gene data show CDR1 as MDHEN and CDR2 as SYDVKM. The CDR3 sequence is CASSSIEHHEQYF. DNA for the CDR3: TGTGCCAGCAGTTCTATAGAGCATCACGAGCAGTACTTC.

As regards this clone: The sample has other DNA sequences that encode this CDR3 too. V gene TRBV6-5 combines with J gene TRBJ2-2, with D uncertain. Between the trimmed V and J ends, which lost 2 bases and 5 bases, there was a span of 6 bases. Germline CDR1 is MNHEY and CDR2 is SVGAGI. The CDR3 contains 13 residues. In DNA form, the CDR3 reads TGTGCCAGCAGTTACGGAAGTACCGGGGAGCTGTTTTTT. Translated: CASSYGSTGELFF.

V and J are TRBV27 and TRBJ2-7; 8 bases are a match to TRBD1. CDR3 length: 14 amino acids. Germline V lookup: CDR1 MNHEY, CDR2 SMNVEV (reference sequence). Germline trimming cut 3 bases from V and 2 bases from J; bases unmatched to any gene: 3. DNA of the CDR3: TGTGCCAGCAGTTTCCAGACAGGGGCCTACGAGCAGTACTTC. This translates into CASSFQTGAYEQYF.

This rearrangement joins TRBV9 to TRBJ2-5, with 8 bases identical to TRBD2. After removal of 1 base from V and 5 bases from J, the junction contained 4 bases not matched to a gene. CDR1 is SGDLS and CDR2 is YYNGEE in the germline V gene. This CDR3 region has 14 residues. CDR3 residues: CASSVTGGPETQYF. In DNA, the CDR3 is TGTGCCAGCAGCGTAACGGGAGGGCCGGAGACCCAGTACTTC.